The 26 T cell receptor beta chains presented below share a single source sample, sequenced in a study of blood T cell repertoires in COVID-19. Data came from immunoSEQ multiplex PCR; TCRdb stores just in-frame clones and leaves some out. The sample yields hundreds of thousands of clones, approximately 92% seen once. The sequencing sample was made of PBMCs or T cells enriched from blood (not recorded which). These receptors were obtained from a man aged 30-40 years who had recovered from COVID-19.

The chain has TRBV7-9 and TRBJ2-1; 7 bases fit TRBD1. The trim removed 3 bases at V and 3 bases at J, leaving 14 bases unmatched. The CDR3 extends over 18 amino acids. Looked up from germline, CDR1 is SEHNR and CDR2 is FQNEAQ (reference sequence). The CDR3 DNA sequence: TGTGCCAGCAGCTTGACAGGGTCCACACCCATAGTCTACAATGAGCAGTTCTTC. Its translation: CASSLTGSTPIVYNEQFF.

DNA for the CDR3: TGTGCCAGCAGCCGAACCGGGACAGGCGGGGATCAGCCCCAGCATTTT. Translated: CASSRTGTGGDQPQHF. The chain uses TRBV3-1 (or the pseudogene TRBV3-2) and TRBJ1-5; 8 bases match TRBD1. The CDR3 totals 16 residues. Germline V gene sequence: CDR1 LGHDT, CDR2 YNNKEL (reference sequence). The ends lost 4 bases at V and 5 bases at J; junction bases unmatched: 10.

The rearrangement joins TRBV9 to TRBJ2-1; D call uncertain. CDR3 length equals 15 residues. Trimming removed 1 base at V and 5 bases at J, with 13 bases between. Per the germline V gene, CDR1 is SGDLS and CDR2 is YYNGEE. The CDR3 region is CASSVKDSPHNEQFF. The DNA of the CDR3 is TGTGCCAGCAGCGTAAAAGACTCCCCCCACAATGAGCAGTTCTTC.

The chain has TRBV6-6 and TRBJ1-4, with 9 bases lining up with TRBD1. The CDR3 runs 15 residues. The ends lost 7 bases at V and 3 bases at J; junction bases unmatched: 6. From germline, CDR1 is MNHNY and CDR2 SVGAGI (reference sequence). CDR3 DNA: TGTGCCAGCAAGACAGGGGGACGGTCTAATGAAAAACTGTTTTTT. Its protein is CASKTGGRSNEKLFF.

V and J are TRBV3-1 (or the pseudogene TRBV3-2) and TRBJ2-1, with a weak D call TRBD2 (5 bases). CDR1 is LGHDT, CDR2 YNNKEL, per germline (reference sequence). V lost 1 base to trimming and J lost 10 bases, with 17 bases between them. CDR3 length: 15 residues. Written as DNA, the CDR3 is TGTGCCAGCAGCCAAGTTGGAGGTTACCCTGGGGAGCAGTTCTTC. It translates to CASSQVGGYPGEQFF.

The CDR3: CASSHLGTGDLYNEQFF. Here the CDR3 DNA reads TGTGCCAGCAGCCACCTAGGGACAGGGGACCTCTACAATGAGCAGTTCTTC. This chain connects TRBV3-1 (or the pseudogene TRBV3-2) to TRBJ2-1; TRBD1 matches at 10 bases. The CDR3 covers 17 residues. Germline-derived CDR1 and CDR2 are LGHDT and YNNKEL (reference sequence). The trim removed 3 bases at V and 3 bases at J, leaving 8 bases unmatched.

The V call is TRBV18, the J call TRBJ2-1; unclear D gene. The germline CDR1 and CDR2 sequences are KGHSH and LQKENI. This CDR3 comprises 11 residues. Trimming stripped 6 bases from V and 9 bases from J, with 9 bases between. The CDR3 region is CASSPRGEQFF. CDR3 nucleotide sequence: TGTGCCAGCTCTCCTCGCGGTGAGCAGTTCTTC.

CDR3 sequence (DNA): TGTGCCAGCAGCTTAGCGGGGACAGGGCTTCAGCCCCAGCATTTT. This codes for CASSLAGTGLQPQHF. The genes are TRBV7-9 and TRBJ1-5; the match to TRBD1 covers 9 bases. Germline CDR1 and CDR2: SEHNR and FQNEAQ (reference sequence). V gave up 0 bases and J gave up 6 bases; unmatched junction bases: 3. This CDR3 has 15 residues.

In DNA form, the CDR3 reads TGTGCCAGCAGGGGGCCAGCGGGAGTCTTCTACGAGCAGTACTTC. Translation: CASRGPAGVFYEQYF. The rearrangement joins TRBV27 to TRBJ2-7; 8 nucleotides agree with TRBD2. The germline gives CDR1 MNHEY, CDR2 SMNVEV (reference sequence). The CDR3 is made up of 15 amino acids. The V and J ends lost 6 bases and 3 bases, in that order; junction bases with no gene match: 10.

The chain carries TRBV18 and TRBJ1-2, with D perhaps matching TRBD1 (6 bases). V gave up 2 bases and J gave up 10 bases, with 20 bases separating them. CDR1 is KGHSH, CDR2 LQKENI, per germline. This CDR3 has 15 residues. The CDR3 DNA follows: TGTGCCAGCTCACCATCAGGCGGGGGCGTACTTTCCTACACCTTC. Its translation is CASSPSGGGVLSYTF.

The chain is built from TRBV4-1 and TRBJ2-1, with TRBD2 matching over 14 bases. The V gene end was trimmed by 4 bases and the J gene end by 5 bases; junction bases not matched to a gene: 7. CDR1 MGHRA and CDR2 YSYEKL come from the germline V gene. This CDR3 has 17 residues. CDR3 in amino acids: CASSRGLAGGLNNEQFF. The CDR3 coding sequence is TGCGCCAGCAGCCGAGGACTAGCGGGAGGTTTGAACAATGAGCAGTTCTTC.

The rearrangement joins TRBV30 to TRBJ1-5; TRBD1 aligns across 9 bases. Germline loops: CDR1 GTSNPN, CDR2 SVGIG (reference sequence). The ends lost 3 bases at V and 6 bases at J; junction bases unmatched: 6. This CDR3 is built from 14 residues. In nucleotides, the CDR3 is TGTGCCTGGAGCCCGGACAGGGGAAGTCAGCCCCAGCATTTT. Protein sequence: CAWSPDRGSQPQHF.

In its sample, this clone was seen once. The chain couples TRBV7-9 to TRBJ2-2; 8 positions match TRBD1. This CDR3 is built from 16 residues. In germline, CDR1 is SEHNR, CDR2 FQNEAQ (reference sequence). V lost 4 bases and J lost 6; bases outside the gene matches: 10. CDR3 sequence (DNA): TGTGCCAGCAGCTCCCCAGGGGGCGTTTGGGCCGGGGAGCTGTTTTTT. This sequence encodes CASSSPGGVWAGELFF.

The rearrangement uses TRBV7-3 and TRBJ2-2; 9 bases align to TRBD2. This CDR3 contains 16 residues. In germline, CDR1 is SGHTA, CDR2 FQGTGA. V shed 5 bases, J shed 0 bases, and the junction held 4 bases outside the gene matches. CDR3 in amino acids: CASSPAGGTNTGELFF. The CDR3 bases are TGTGCCAGCAGCCCAGCGGGAGGCACGAACACCGGGGAGCTGTTTTTT.

The CDR3 loop is CASSEEQGGGNSPLHF. CDR3 nucleotide sequence: TGTGCCAGCAGTGAGGAACAAGGCGGGGGGAATTCACCCCTCCACTTT. V usage is TRBV28 and J usage is TRBJ1-6; possibly TRBD1 for D (5 bases). V was cut by 5 bases and J by 7 bases, with 18 bases left in between. CDR1 is MDHEN and CDR2 is SYDVKM in the germline V gene. The CDR3 extends over 16 amino acids.

The V and J genes are TRBV11-2 and TRBJ2-7; tentatively, D is TRBD1 (6 bases). The V gene's germline CDR1 is SGHAT and CDR2 FQNNGV. The CDR3 has 15 amino acids. Trimming removed 0 bases from V and 3 bases from J, with 12 bases in between. The CDR3 reads CASSLEGDNFYEQYF. Written as DNA, the CDR3 is TGTGCCAGCAGCTTAGAAGGGGACAATTTCTACGAGCAGTACTTC.

The chain carries TRBV10-3 and TRBJ1-1; 8 positions match TRBD1. This CDR3 is 13 amino acids long. Losses at the gene ends were 10 bases for V and 5 bases for J; bases not matched to a gene: 9. Germline V CDR1 and CDR2: ENHRY, SYGVKD. The DNA of the CDR3 is TGTGCCAACGCCAAGGACAGGGAAACTGAAGCTTTCTTT. Its translation: CANAKDRETEAFF.

This rearrangement joins TRBV3-1 (or the pseudogene TRBV3-2) to TRBJ1-2, with no clear D. CDR1 and CDR2 from the germline V gene are LGHDT and YNNKEL (reference sequence). CDR3 size: 12 residues. Trimming stripped 3 bases from V and 5 bases from J, with 7 bases between. CDR3 loop: CASSQTRYGYTF. DNA for the CDR3: TGTGCCAGCAGCCAGACACGTTATGGCTACACCTTC.

The rearrangement uses TRBV6-5 and TRBJ1-1; 7 bases line up with TRBD1. This CDR3 is 15 amino acids long. Trimming at V came to 7 bases and at J to 3 bases, leaving 11 bases not matched to a gene. Germline V lookup: CDR1 MNHEY, CDR2 SVGAGI. DNA for the CDR3: TGTGCCAGCAACCCAAACCCGACAGGGTACACTGAAGCTTTCTTT. Its translation is CASNPNPTGYTEAFF.

The chain couples TRBV25-1 to TRBJ2-2; D might be TRBD2 (6 bases). This CDR3 region has 16 residues. The V gene's germline CDR1 is MGHDK and CDR2 SYGVNS. V gave up 1 base and J gave up 1 base, with 10 bases separating them. The chain's CDR3 is CASSELTSLNTGELFF. CDR3 nucleotides: TGTGCCAGCAGTGAATTAACTAGCTTGAACACCGGGGAGCTGTTTTTT.

The chain links TRBV2 to TRBJ1-6, with D possibly TRBD1 on 5 matching bases. In germline, CDR1 is SNHLY, CDR2 FYNNEI. CDR3 length equals 15 residues. V was shortened by 0 bases and J by 9 bases, with 12 bases between the two germline ends. The CDR3 sequence is CASSEAAQGGSPLHF. The CDR3 DNA sequence: TGTGCCAGCAGTGAAGCGGCCCAGGGCGGTTCACCCCTCCACTTT.

This sequence joins TRBV14 and TRBJ1-3; D not resolved. Germline V gene sequence: CDR1 SGHDN, CDR2 FVKESK. Trimming took off 4 bases at V and 1 base at J, with 14 bases between the two ends. The CDR3 runs 16 residues. This CDR3 is CASSLQTPGSGNTIYF. The CDR3 DNA sequence: TGTGCCAGCAGCCTGCAAACGCCCGGGTCTGGAAACACCATATATTTT.

This clone has just one count. The chain uses TRBV2 and TRBJ2-1; 9 bases are shared with TRBD2. V was clipped by 6 bases and J by 8 bases; unmatched bases: 11. CDR3 length equals 15 residues. Germline V gene sequence: CDR1 SNHLY, CDR2 FYNNEI. Here the CDR3 DNA reads TGTGCCAGCAGGCCCACGGCGGGAGGGCCGTATGAGCAGTTCTTC. It is translated as CASRPTAGGPYEQFF.

The V call is TRBV5-5, the J call TRBJ1-4; 7 bases agree with TRBD1. Trimming removed 6 bases from V and 4 bases from J; junction bases left unmatched: 9. CDR1 is SGHKS and CDR2 is YYEKEE in the germline V gene (reference sequence). This CDR3 has 15 amino acids. CDR3 DNA sequence: TGTGCCAGCACCCCGGAGGGGGACAGTAATGAAAAACTGTTTTTT. Translated: CASTPEGDSNEKLFF.

Of note for this clone: At the DNA level, this CDR3 is encoded by other sequences in the same sample as well. The rearrangement links TRBV3-1 (or the pseudogene TRBV3-2) to TRBJ2-1, with a possible D match to TRBD2 (6 bases). This CDR3 contains 14 residues. Germline V lookup: CDR1 LGHDT, CDR2 YNNKEL (reference sequence). V lost 3 bases, J lost 3 bases, and 9 bases lay in between. The CDR3 protein is CASSQGGGYNEQFF. The CDR3 DNA is TGTGCCAGCAGCCAGGGGGGAGGCTACAATGAGCAGTTCTTC.

This clone was seen once. The rearrangement joins TRBV25-1 to TRBJ1-2, with a possible D match to TRBD1 (5 bases). V was pared by 6 bases and J by 6 bases, with 14 bases between. CDR1 and CDR2 from the germline V gene are MGHDK and SYGVNS. CDR3 length equals 13 residues. CDR3 region: CASSLGTANGYTF. The CDR3 nucleotides are TGTGCCAGCAGCCTCGGGACTGCAAATGGCTACACCTTC.